This T cell receptor (beta chain) appears in the sequencing data of a study of T cells expressing NK-cell markers. Study context: Sorted CD3+CD56+NKG2C+, CD3+CD56+NKG2C- and CD3+CD56-NKG2C+ T cells supplied TCR beta repertoires. Sequencing covered eight donors, seven HCMV-seropositive and one seronegative.

TCRdb reanalyzed the 5' RACE reads and collapses them to one entry per CDR3 protein, without DNA. The sample holds 350,000 to 400,000 distinct CDR3 sequences. Germline V gives CDR1 MRHNA, CDR2 SNTAGT. This CDR3 comprises 11 residues. This chain connects TRBV6-4 to TRBJ2-3; the TRBD2 assignment by TCRdb is unverifiable without DNA. The sequence came from a woman aged 45-60 years in good health. The specimen was blood T cells: a sorted CD56 or NKG2C T cell subset, CD4+ or CD8+ T cells, or bulk PBMC T cells (not recorded which). CDR3 protein: CASGSGDTQYF.